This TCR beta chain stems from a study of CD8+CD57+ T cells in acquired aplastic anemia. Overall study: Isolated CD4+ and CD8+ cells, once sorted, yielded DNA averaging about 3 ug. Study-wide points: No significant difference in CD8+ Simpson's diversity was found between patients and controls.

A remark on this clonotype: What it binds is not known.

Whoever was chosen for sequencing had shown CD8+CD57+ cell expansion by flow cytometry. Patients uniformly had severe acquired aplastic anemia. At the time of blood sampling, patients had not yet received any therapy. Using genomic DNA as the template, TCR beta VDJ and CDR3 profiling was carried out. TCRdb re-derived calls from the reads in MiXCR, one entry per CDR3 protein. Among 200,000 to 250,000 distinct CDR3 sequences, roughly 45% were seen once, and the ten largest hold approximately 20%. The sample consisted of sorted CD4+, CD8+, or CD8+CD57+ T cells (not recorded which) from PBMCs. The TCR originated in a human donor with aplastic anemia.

The CDR3 sequence: CASSQYGRSGTDTQYF. The CDR3 region has the DNA TGCGCCAGCAGCCAGTACGGGAGGTCGGGCACAGATACGCAGTATTTT. The chain combines TRBV5-1 with TRBJ2-3; 7 positions match TRBD2. With V trimmed by 4 bases and J by 1 base, 9 bases remained unmatched. This CDR3 is 16 amino acids long. Looked up from germline, CDR1 is SGHRS and CDR2 is YFSETQ. Complete variable domain (other parts from reference TRBV5-1 and TRBJ2-3): KAGVTQTPRYLIKTRGQQVTLSCSPISGHRSVSWYQQTPGQGLQFLFEYFSETQRNKGNFPGRFSGRQFSNSRSEMNVSTLELGDSALYLCASSQYGRSGTDTQYFGPGTRLTVL.